This TCR beta chain was recovered during a study of cytomegalovirus exposure and HLA in healthy donors. As for this clone: Its cognate antigen is unknown.

TCRdb keeps only in-frame clones here, not all; method: immunoSEQ multiplex PCR. The sample records around 250,000 clones, 90% being singletons. Trimming pared 6 bases from V and 3 bases from J, leaving 18 bases between. This CDR3 spans 16 amino acids. Germline lookup yields CDR1 SGDLS and CDR2 YYNGEE. Points from the study as a whole: High specificity and sensitivity for cytomegalovirus status were reported for the classifier.

V usage is TRBV9 and J usage is TRBJ2-2; D possibly corresponds to TRBD2 (6 bases). The clonotype originates from a woman younger than 30 in good health and CMV-seronegative. Specimen: PBMCs. The CDR3 reads CASTPLGSGDTGELFF. CDR3 nucleotides: TGTGCCAGCACCCCCTTGGGGTCGGGGGACACCGGGGAGCTGTTTTTT.